Shown below are 14 T cell receptor beta chains from a single sample sequenced in a study of blood T cells in healthy people across ages. Sample-barcoded 5' priming and a J-beta primer mix drove a second PCR of about 6 to 12 cycles. Each CDR3 protein gets one entry after TCRdb re-called the 5' RACE reads with MiXCR. The sample carries fewer than 650,000 distinct CDR3 sequences, about a quarter recorded once. This sample was shared with a second study, whose subject was T cells of mothers and their children.

Input material: blood. These receptors came from a boy younger than 10 in good health.

This clonotype is a singleton in its sample. This chain joins TRBV20-1 and TRBJ2-3, with 7 bases that match TRBD2. This CDR3 has 14 amino acids. V lost 0 bases and J lost 6; bases outside the gene matches: 6. Germline CDR1 reads DFQATT; CDR2 reads SNEGSKA (reference sequence). In nucleotides, the CDR3 is TGCAGTGCTAGAGAAGCTAGCGGCGCCGATACGCAGTATTTT. Translated, it gives CSAREASGADTQYF.

The chain combines TRBV6-1 with TRBJ1-4; 7 nucleotides match TRBD1. After removal of 11 bases from V and 5 bases from J, the junction contained 20 bases not matched to a gene. Looked up from germline, CDR1 is MNHNS and CDR2 is SASEGT. This CDR3 has 17 residues. CDR3 sequence (DNA): TGTGCCCCAAAAGAGACCGCACCCGGGGACAGAAATGAAAAACTGTTTTTT. It encodes CAPKETAPGDRNEKLFF.

The sample holds a few counts of this clonotype. The CDR3 protein is CASSGYRGLNNEQFF. The CDR3 DNA follows: TGTGCCAGCAGCGGTTACAGGGGGCTCAATAATGAGCAGTTCTTC. The chain recombines TRBV7-6 with TRBJ2-1, with TRBD1 matching over 9 bases. V gave up 5 bases and J gave up 7 bases; unmatched junction bases: 9. This CDR3 spans 15 amino acids. The germline V gene encodes CDR1 SGHVS and CDR2 FNYEAQ.

This clonotype was counted at least ten times. The CDR3 loop is CASSTTGVWYEQYF. The DNA of the CDR3 is TGTGCCAGCAGCACTACAGGGGTGTGGTACGAGCAGTACTTC. This sequence joins TRBV7-9 and TRBJ2-7; 7 bases are shared with TRBD1. The CDR3 consists of 14 residues. The germline gives CDR1 SEHNR, CDR2 FQNEAQ (reference sequence). Germline trimming cut 5 bases from V and 4 bases from J; bases unmatched to any gene: 8.

For this clonotype: At one end the junction does not follow the germline gene, possibly because of a read error. The CDR3 loop is CASSTGTSTEKLFF. CDR3 in DNA: TGTGCGAGTAGCACCGGGACAAGCACCGAAAAACTGTTTTTT. This chain joins TRBV19 and TRBJ1-4, with D possibly being TRBD1 (6 bases). The CDR3 has 14 residues. Germline-derived CDR1 and CDR2 are LNHDA and SQIVND (reference sequence).

CDR3: CATSRDGRGNTGELFF. CDR3 nucleotides: TGTGCCACCAGCAGAGATGGTCGGGGGAACACCGGGGAGCTGTTTTTT. The chain couples TRBV15 to TRBJ2-2; D may be TRBD2 (5 bases). From germline, CDR1 is LNHNV and CDR2 YYDKDF (reference sequence). The CDR3 sequence is 16 residues long. V was cut by 0 bases and J by 1 base, with 9 bases left in between.

This clonotype was counted only a few times. V gene TRBV10-3 combines with J gene TRBJ2-3; 10 bases are a match to TRBD2. The V segment lost 0 bases and the J segment 3 bases; nucleotides outside the gene matches: 6. The V gene's germline CDR1 is ENHRY and CDR2 SYGVKD. The CDR3 has 17 residues. DNA of the CDR3: TGTGCCATCAGTGAGTCGGCTAGCGGGAGAACGACAGATACGCAGTATTTT. Amino acid sequence: CAISESASGRTTDTQYF.

The gene calls are TRBV20-1 and TRBJ2-1, with 9 bases identical to TRBD2. Germline V gives CDR1 DFQATT, CDR2 SNEGSKA (reference sequence). Losses at the gene ends were 4 bases for V and 1 base for J; bases not matched to a gene: 11. This CDR3 comprises 17 residues. CDR3 region: CSATFLAGGPSYNEQFF. The CDR3 DNA reads as TGCAGTGCTACGTTTCTGGCGGGAGGGCCGTCCTACAATGAGCAGTTCTTC.

The chain links TRBV14 to TRBJ1-3; a weak D match, TRBD1 (6 bases). V lost 4 bases and J lost 4, with 8 bases in between. The CDR3 extends over 13 amino acids. The germline CDR1 and CDR2 sequences are SGHDN and FVKESK. The CDR3 coding sequence is TGTGCCAGCAGCCGAGGACAGGGAAACACCATATATTTT. The encoded protein is CASSRGQGNTIYF.

As concerns this clonotype: At one end, the junction sequence differs from germline, possibly due to a read error. The chain carries TRBV10-3 and TRBJ1-1; D is perhaps TRBD1 (5 bases). This CDR3 spans 12 amino acids. Per the germline V gene, CDR1 is ENHRY and CDR2 is SYGVKD. The CDR3 protein is CAIGEGTTEAFF. CDR3 sequence (DNA): TGTGCCATCGGTGAGGGGACCACTGAAGCTTTCTTT.

The chain combines TRBV9 with TRBJ2-1; 10 bases agree with TRBD2. With the DNA end fitting TRBJ2-7 better, the J assignment may be wrong. Germline values: CDR1 SGDLS, CDR2 YYNGEE. The CDR3 length is 15 residues. The CDR3 sequence: CASSVPSGRSGEQYF. The CDR3 nucleotides are TGTGCCAGCAGCGTCCCTAGCGGGAGAAGTGGCGAGCAGTACTTC.

This clonotype was observed a handful of times. The gene calls are TRBV7-9 and TRBJ1-1, with no clear D. V gave up 1 base and J gave up 3 bases, with 18 bases separating them. This CDR3 has 17 residues. Germline values: CDR1 SEHNR, CDR2 FQNEAQ (reference sequence). The CDR3 sequence is CASSLVNIEALDTEAFF. The DNA for the CDR3 is TGTGCCAGCAGCTTAGTGAACATCGAGGCTTTGGACACTGAAGCTTTCTTT.

This clonotype was counted once. V gene TRBV14 combines with J gene TRBJ1-2; 7 bases fit TRBD1. CDR1 and CDR2 (germline): SGHDN, FVKESK. This CDR3 has 15 residues. The V and J ends lost 0 bases and 3 bases, in that order; junction bases with no gene match: 4. In DNA, the CDR3 is TGTGCCAGCAGCCAAGAGGGACAGCCCTACTATGGCTACACCTTC. It is translated as CASSQEGQPYYGYTF.

V gene TRBV20-1 combines with J gene TRBJ1-2, with D tentatively TRBD1 (6 bases). This CDR3 has 14 residues. The V and J ends lost 0 bases and 6 bases respectively, with 14 bases between them. The germline V gene has CDR1 DFQATT and CDR2 SNEGSKA (reference sequence). The CDR3 nucleotides read TGCAGTGCTAGAGATTTGGCTAGGGGGAATGGCTACACCTTC. It encodes CSARDLARGNGYTF.